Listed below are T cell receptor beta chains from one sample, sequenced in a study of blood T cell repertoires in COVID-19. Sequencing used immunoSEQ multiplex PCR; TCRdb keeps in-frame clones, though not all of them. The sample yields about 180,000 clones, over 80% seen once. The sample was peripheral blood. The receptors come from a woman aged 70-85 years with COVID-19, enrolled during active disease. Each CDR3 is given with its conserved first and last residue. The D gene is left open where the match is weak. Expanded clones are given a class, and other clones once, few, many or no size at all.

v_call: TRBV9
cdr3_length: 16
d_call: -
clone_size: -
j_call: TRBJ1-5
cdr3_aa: CASKVRDGPGDQPQHF
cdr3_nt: TGTGCCAGCAAGGTCAGGGATGGCCCGGGGGATCAGCCCCAGCATTTT

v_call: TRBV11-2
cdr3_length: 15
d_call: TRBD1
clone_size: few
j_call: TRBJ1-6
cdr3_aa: CASSPRTGDNSPLHF
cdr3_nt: TGTGCCAGCAGCCCCCGCACAGGGGATAATTCACCCCTCCACTTT

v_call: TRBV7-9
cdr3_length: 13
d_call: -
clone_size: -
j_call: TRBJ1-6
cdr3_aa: CASSLVADSPLHF
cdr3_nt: TGTGCCAGCAGCTTAGTTGCGGATTCACCCCTCCACTTT

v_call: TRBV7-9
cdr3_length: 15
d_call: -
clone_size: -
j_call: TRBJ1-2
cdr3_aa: CASINSGEFNYGYTF
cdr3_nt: TGTGCCAGTATAAATTCGGGGGAATTTAACTATGGCTACACCTTC

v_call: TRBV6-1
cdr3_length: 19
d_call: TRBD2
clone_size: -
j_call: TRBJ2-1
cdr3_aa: CASSGTSGRERGWRNEQFF
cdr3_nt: TGTGCCAGCAGTGGGACTAGCGGGAGGGAGCGGGGATGGAGGAATGAGCAGTTCTTC

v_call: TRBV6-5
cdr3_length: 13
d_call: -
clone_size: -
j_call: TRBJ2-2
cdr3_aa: CASSYQEYGELFF
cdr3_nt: TGTGCCAGCAGTTACCAAGAGTACGGGGAGCTGTTTTTT

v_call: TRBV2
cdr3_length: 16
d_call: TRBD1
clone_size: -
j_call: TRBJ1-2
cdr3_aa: CASSDRVGQGAGGYTF
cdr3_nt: TGTGCCAGCAGTGACAGGGTCGGGCAGGGGGCAGGCGGCTACACCTTC

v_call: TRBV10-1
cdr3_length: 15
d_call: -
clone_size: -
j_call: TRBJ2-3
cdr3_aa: CASSDRAKGVDTQYF
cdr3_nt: TGCGCCAGCAGTGATAGGGCTAAGGGGGTAGATACGCAGTATTTT

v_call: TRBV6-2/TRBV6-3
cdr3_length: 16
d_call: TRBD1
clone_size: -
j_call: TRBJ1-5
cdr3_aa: CASSTPGQGSLQPQHF
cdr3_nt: TGTGCCAGCAGTACCCCGGGACAGGGAAGTCTGCAGCCCCAGCATTTT

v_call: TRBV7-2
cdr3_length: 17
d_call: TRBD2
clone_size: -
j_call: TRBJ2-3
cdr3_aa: CASSLGGLAGITDTQYF
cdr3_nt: TGTGCCAGCAGCTTAGGGGGACTAGCGGGTATCACAGATACGCAGTATTTT

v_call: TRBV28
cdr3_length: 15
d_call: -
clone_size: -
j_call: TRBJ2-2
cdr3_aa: CASSSQGSGTGELFF
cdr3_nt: TGTGCCAGCAGTTCTCAGGGTTCCGGCACCGGGGAGCTGTTTTTT

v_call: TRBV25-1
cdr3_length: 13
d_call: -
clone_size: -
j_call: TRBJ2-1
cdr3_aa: CASSEPTYNEQFF
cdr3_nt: TGTGCCAGCAGTGAACCCACCTACAATGAGCAGTTCTTC

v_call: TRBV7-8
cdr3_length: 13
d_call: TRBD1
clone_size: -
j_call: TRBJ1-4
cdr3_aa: CASSLAEGTGRVF
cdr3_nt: TGTGCCAGCAGCTTAGCGGAGGGGACAGGGCGTGTTTTT

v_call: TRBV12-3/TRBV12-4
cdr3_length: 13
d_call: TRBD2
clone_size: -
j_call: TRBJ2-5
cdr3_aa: CASRTSGGETQYF
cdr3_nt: TGTGCCAGCAGAACTAGCGGGGGAGAGACCCAGTACTTC

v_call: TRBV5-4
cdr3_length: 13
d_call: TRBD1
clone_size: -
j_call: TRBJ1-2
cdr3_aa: CASSTGTGDGYTF
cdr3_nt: TGTGCCAGCAGCACCGGGACAGGGGATGGCTACACCTTC

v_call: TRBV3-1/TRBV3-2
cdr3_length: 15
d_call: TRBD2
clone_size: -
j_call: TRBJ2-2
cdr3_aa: CASRTSGRTTGELFF
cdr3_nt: TGTGCCAGCAGAACTAGCGGGAGGACCACCGGGGAGCTGTTTTTT

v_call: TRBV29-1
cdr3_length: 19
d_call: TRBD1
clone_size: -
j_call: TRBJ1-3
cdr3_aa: CSVWGVTGTGVLSRNTIYF
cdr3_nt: TGCAGCGTTTGGGGGGTGACCGGGACAGGGGTGCTCTCTCGAAACACCATATATTTT

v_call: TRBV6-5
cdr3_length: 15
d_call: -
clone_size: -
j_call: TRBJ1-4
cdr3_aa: CASSLQREIHEKLFF
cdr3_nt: TGTGCCAGCAGTCTCCAAAGGGAGATTCATGAAAAACTGTTTTTT

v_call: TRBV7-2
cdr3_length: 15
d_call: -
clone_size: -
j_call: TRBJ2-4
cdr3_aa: CASSLGQRRENIQYF
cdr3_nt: TGTGCCAGCAGCTTAGGCCAGCGGAGAGAAAACATTCAGTACTTC

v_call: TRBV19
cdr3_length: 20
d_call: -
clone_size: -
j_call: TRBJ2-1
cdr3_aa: CASSSRTGFSRSGSYNEQFF
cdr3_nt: TGTGCCAGTAGTAGCCGGACAGGTTTCAGTCGTAGCGGCTCCTACAATGAGCAGTTCTTC

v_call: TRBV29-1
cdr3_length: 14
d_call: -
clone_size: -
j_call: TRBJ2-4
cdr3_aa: CSVEDSPGVNIQYF
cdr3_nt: TGCAGCGTTGAAGATAGTCCAGGGGTAAACATTCAGTACTTC

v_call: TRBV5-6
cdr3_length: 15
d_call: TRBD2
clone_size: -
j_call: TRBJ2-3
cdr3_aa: CASSRLAGNTDTQYF
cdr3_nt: TGTGCCAGCAGCAGACTAGCGGGCAACACAGATACGCAGTATTTT

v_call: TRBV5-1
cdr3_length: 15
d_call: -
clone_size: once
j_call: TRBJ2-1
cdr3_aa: CASSFDSRGNNEQFF
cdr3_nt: TGCGCCAGCAGCTTTGACAGCCGAGGAAACAATGAGCAGTTCTTC

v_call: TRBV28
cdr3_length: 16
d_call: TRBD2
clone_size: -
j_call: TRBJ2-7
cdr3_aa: CASRIISGRGPYEQYF
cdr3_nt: TGTGCCAGCAGGATCATAAGCGGGAGGGGCCCCTACGAGCAGTACTTC

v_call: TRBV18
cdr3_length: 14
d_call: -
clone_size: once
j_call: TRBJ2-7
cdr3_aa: CASSLAAVSYEQYF
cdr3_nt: TGTGCCAGCTCATTAGCAGCGGTGTCCTACGAGCAGTACTTC

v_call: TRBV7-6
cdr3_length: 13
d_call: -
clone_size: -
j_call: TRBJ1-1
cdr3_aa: CASSLALNTEAFF
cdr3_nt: TGTGCCAGCAGCTTAGCCCTTAACACTGAAGCTTTCTTT

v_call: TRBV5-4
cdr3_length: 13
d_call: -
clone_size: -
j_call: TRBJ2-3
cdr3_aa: CASSQTGADTQYF
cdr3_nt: TGTGCCAGCAGCCAGACTGGGGCGGATACGCAGTATTTT

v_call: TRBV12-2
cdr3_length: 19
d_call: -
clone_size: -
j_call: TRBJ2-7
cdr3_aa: CASRPSPGLARHFNYEQYF
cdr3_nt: TGTGCAAGTCGCCCCTCCCCGGGACTAGCGAGACACTTTAACTACGAGCAGTACTTC

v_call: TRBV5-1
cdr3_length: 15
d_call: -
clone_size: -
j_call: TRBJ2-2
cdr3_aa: CASSLKIASPGELFF
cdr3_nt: TGCGCCAGCAGCTTGAAGATCGCGTCCCCCGGGGAGCTGTTTTTT

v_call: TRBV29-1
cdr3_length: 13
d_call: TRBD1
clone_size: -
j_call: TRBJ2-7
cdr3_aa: CSVRDSRSYEQYF
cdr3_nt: TGCAGCGTCCGGGACAGCCGCTCCTACGAGCAGTACTTC